The source of this TCR beta chain is a study of response to subunit inactivated influenza vaccine. MiXCR, applied by TCRdb to the RT-PCR reads, yields one record per CDR3 protein. The data contain over 400,000 distinct CDR3 sequences, roughly 9.7% of them singletons. In its sample, this clonotype was seen many times. Its target is unknown. CDR1 is DFQATT and CDR2 is SNEGSKA in the germline V gene (reference sequence). This CDR3 has 14 amino acids. With 4 bases clipped from V and 4 bases from J, the junction kept 7 bases outside the gene matches. Whole-study results and caveats: After each seasonal influenza vaccination, few new T cells are recruited, the authors suggested.

The sequencing used PBMCs from blood, collected 40 to 50 days after vaccination. The chain combines TRBV20-1 with TRBJ2-5, with 9 bases identical to TRBD2. The receptor was isolated from a man aged 45-65 years who received an inactivated influenza vaccine. Here the CDR3 DNA reads TGCAGTGCTACCTGGGTAGCGGGAGCAGAGACCCAGTACTTC. It codes for CSATWVAGAETQYF.